The entry below gives a single TCR beta chain sequence along with its context. Its antigen is not known. 13 Jbeta primers and 60 Vbeta primers were used for the PCR. Clones were read by immunoSEQ multiplex PCR, and TCRdb kept only the in-frame ones, dropping some. This sample carries some 60,000 clones, with less than 4% going to the ten biggest clones. Germline V gives CDR1 SGHTA, CDR2 FQGNSA. With 2 bases removed from V and 0 bases from J, the gap between germline ends came to 14 bases. This CDR3 has 16 residues. The data are from a study of cytomegalovirus exposure and HLA in healthy donors. Whole-study findings and limits: In a later analysis, productive TCRs from donors in an Asian-associated ancestry cluster reportedly carried fewer N-insertions than the cohort mean.

The receptor comes from a male donor in good health and CMV-seronegative. The sequenced sample consisted of PBMCs. The genes are TRBV7-2 and TRBJ2-7; D is uncertain. CDR3 residues: CASSLRGSPSSYEQYF. CDR3 DNA: TGTGCCAGCAGCTTAAGAGGCAGCCCCAGCTCCTACGAGCAGTACTTC.